The 4 T cell receptor beta chains given below trace back to one sample, sequenced in a study of cytomegalovirus exposure and HLA in healthy donors. Amplification used 60 Vbeta primers and 13 Jbeta primers. The data were produced by immunoSEQ multiplex PCR, yet TCRdb's version contains in-frame clones alone and is incomplete. The sample shows 55,000 to 85,000 clones, roughly 90% of them seen only once. The sequenced material came from PBMCs. These receptors came from a woman under 40 in good health and CMV-seronegative.

The chain joins TRBV5-1 to TRBJ2-3; 8 bases fit TRBD1. The CDR3 contains 15 residues. V lost 4 bases to trimming and J lost 2 bases; unmatched junction nucleotides: 6. CDR1 is SGHRS and CDR2 is YFSETQ in the germline V gene. CDR3 DNA: TGCGCCAGCAGCGCCACAGGGGGGTACACAGATACGCAGTATTTT. This gives the protein CASSATGGYTDTQYF. The variable domain in full, completed from reference TRBV5-1 and TRBJ2-3, reads KAGVTQTPRYLIKTRGQQVTLSCSPISGHRSVSWYQQTPGQGLQFLFEYFSETQRNKGNFPGRFSGRQFSNSRSEMNVSTLELGDSALYLCASSATGGYTDTQYFGPGTRLTVL.

A single count supports this clone. This sequence joins TRBV2 and TRBJ2-1; the match to TRBD1 covers 10 bases. The CDR3 is 15 amino acids. Germline CDR1 and CDR2: SNHLY and FYNNEI. J lost 4 bases, V lost 8 bases, and 8 bases had no gene match. In nucleotides, the CDR3 is TGTGCCAGCCCACGACAGGGGGCTTCTTACAATGAGCAGTTCTTC. Its translation is CASPRQGASYNEQFF. Complete variable domain (other parts from reference TRBV2 and TRBJ2-1): EPEVTQTPSHQVTQMGQEVILRCVPISNHLYFYWYRQILGQKVEFLVSFYNNEISEKSEIFDDQFSVERPDGSNFTLKIRSTKLEDSAMYFCASPRQGASYNEQFFGPGTRLTVL.

J is TRBJ1-1 and V is TRBV6-1, with a possible D match to TRBD1 (5 bases). This CDR3 has 12 residues. V was pared by 7 bases and J by 6 bases, with 12 bases between. Germline V gene data show CDR1 as MNHNS and CDR2 as SASEGT. The CDR3 DNA sequence: TGTGCCAGCACCTTGCGGGGGGCTGAAGCTTTCTTT. It codes for CASTLRGAEAFF.

This clone has only one observation. The gene calls are TRBV5-4 and TRBJ2-1; 7 bases are shared with TRBD2. Germline V lookup: CDR1 SGHNT, CDR2 YYREEE (reference sequence). This CDR3 is 16 amino acids long. The V segment lost 4 bases and the J segment 6 bases; nucleotides outside the gene matches: 13. CDR3 sequence: CASSPVAGGAGNEQFF. The DNA of the CDR3 is TGTGCCAGCAGCCCGGTAGCGGGTGGGGCGGGCAATGAGCAGTTCTTC.